Below are 23 T cell receptor beta chains sequenced from a single sample in a study of T cell responses to AZD1222 COVID-19 vaccine. Assay: immunoSEQ multiplex PCR; the TCRdb copy retains only in-frame clones and omits some. Seen here are 90,000 to 120,000 clones, around 87% observed once, and the top ten hold approximately 4.5%. The material was peripheral blood, obtained on day 0 of AZD1222 vaccination. The receptors were gathered from an adult in good health.

The rearrangement uses TRBV5-1 and TRBJ2-2; D perhaps matches TRBD1 (5 bases). The germline V and J ends were trimmed by 2 bases and 5 bases, with 7 bases remaining between them. CDR1 is SGHRS and CDR2 is YFSETQ in the germline V gene. This CDR3 contains 13 residues. CDR3 DNA: TGCGCCAGCAGCTTCGCAGGGACCGGGGAGCTGTTTTTT. It is translated as CASSFAGTGELFF. The complete variable domain, with remaining parts taken from reference TRBV5-1 and TRBJ2-2, reads KAGVTQTPRYLIKTRGQQVTLSCSPISGHRSVSWYQQTPGQGLQFLFEYFSETQRNKGNFPGRFSGRQFSNSRSEMNVSTLELGDSALYLCASSFAGTGELFFGEGSRLTVL.

The V gene is TRBV7-9, the J gene TRBJ2-1; D is ambiguous. The CDR3 consists of 15 residues. Germline V gene sequence: CDR1 SEHNR, CDR2 FQNEAQ (reference sequence). V was cut by 4 bases and J by 0 bases, with 10 bases left in between. The CDR3 sequence: CASSSLRGSYNEQFF. CDR3 coding DNA: TGTGCCAGCAGCTCCCTCCGAGGCTCCTACAATGAGCAGTTCTTC.

V usage is TRBV7-6 and J usage is TRBJ1-2; D might be TRBD1 (5 bases). Germline V gene lookup returns CDR1 SGHVS and CDR2 FNYEAQ. Trimming cost V 1 base and J 6 bases, with 18 bases left between them. The CDR3 runs 16 residues. CDR3 in DNA: TGTGCCAGCAGCTTAGTTAGGTCGCAGGGAAGTGATGGCTACACCTTC. This translates into CASSLVRSQGSDGYTF. The full variable domain, rest sourced from reference TRBV7-6 and TRBJ1-2, is GAGVSQSPRYKVTKRGQDVALRCDPISGHVSLYWYRQALGQGPEFLTYFNYEAQQDKSGLPNDRFSAERPEGSISTLTIQRTEQRDSAMYRCASSLVRSQGSDGYTFGSGTRLTVV.

The chain joins TRBV6-5 to TRBJ1-4; D is unclear. Germline CDR1 and CDR2: MNHEY and SVGAGI. CDR3 length: 16 amino acids. V dropped 2 bases and J dropped 4 bases, with 14 bases sitting between them. The CDR3: CASSYGRATDNEKLFF. CDR3 nucleotides: TGTGCCAGCAGTTACGGTCGGGCGACTGATAATGAAAAACTGTTTTTT.

The CDR3 DNA reads as TGTGCCAGCAGCTATGGAGGGGTTAGGGAGACCCAGTACTTC. Translating it yields CASSYGGVRETQYF. The chain combines TRBV7-9 with TRBJ2-5, with D possibly being TRBD2 (6 bases). Trimming pared 4 bases from V and 5 bases from J, leaving 14 bases between. The CDR3 spans 14 residues. The germline CDR1 and CDR2 sequences are SEHNR and FQNEAQ (reference sequence).

As DNA, the CDR3 is TGCGCCAGCAGTACCCCGGACAGGGCGACTGAAGCTTTCTTT. Translating it yields CASSTPDRATEAFF. The V gene is TRBV10-2, the J gene TRBJ1-1; 8 positions match TRBD1. There are 14 residues in the CDR3. Germline CDR1 and CDR2: WSHSY and SAAADI. Trimming took 5 bases from V and 5 from J; bases not matched to a gene: 7.

This chain joins TRBV3-1 (or the pseudogene TRBV3-2) and TRBJ1-2; D is ambiguous. Germline V gene data show CDR1 as LGHDT and CDR2 as YNNKEL (reference sequence). V was trimmed by 1 base and J by 4 bases, leaving 19 bases between them. This CDR3 is 17 amino acids long. In DNA, the CDR3 is TGTGCCAGCAGCCAAGCGGGGAACAGTAGAGGGCGCTATGGCTACACCTTC. It translates to CASSQAGNSRGRYGYTF.

In its sample, this clone was seen once. The rearrangement joins TRBV6-6 to TRBJ1-2, with TRBD1 matching 8 bases. Germline trimming cut 6 bases from V and 6 bases from J; bases unmatched to any gene: 6. CDR3 length: 13 amino acids. CDR1 and CDR2 (germline): MNHNY, SVGAGI (reference sequence). CDR3 sequence: CASREAGQDGYTF. Here the CDR3 DNA reads TGTGCCAGCAGAGAGGCGGGACAGGATGGCTACACCTTC.

V and J are TRBV5-6 and TRBJ1-2, with 8 bases that match TRBD1. The CDR3 spans 15 residues. Germline trimming cut 1 base from V and 3 bases from J; bases unmatched to any gene: 5. Germline V gene data show CDR1 as SGHDT and CDR2 as YYEEEE. CDR3 in amino acids: CASSLRRTGHYGYTF. The CDR3 nucleotides are TGTGCCAGCAGCTTGCGCCGGACAGGGCACTATGGCTACACCTTC.

Note on this clone: Other DNA sequences in this specimen translate into the identical CDR3. This chain connects TRBV19 to TRBJ2-5; D possibly corresponds to TRBD2 (7 bases). The germline CDR1 and CDR2 sequences are LNHDA and SQIVND (reference sequence). The CDR3 loop spans 14 amino acids. V lost 3 bases and J lost 5, with 13 bases in between. The CDR3, as DNA: TGTGCCAGTAGTATGGCGGGGGCGAGGGAGACCCAGTACTTC. Amino acids: CASSMAGARETQYF.

The chain has TRBV4-1 and TRBJ2-5; either TRBD1 or TRBD2 may fit D (5 bases each). Deletions cut 0 bases from V and 4 bases from J, with 18 bases between. Germline CDR1 MGHRA, CDR2 YSYEKL. The CDR3 spans 17 residues. CDR3 loop: CASSQDGASGLGETQYF. In DNA form, the CDR3 reads TGCGCCAGCAGCCAAGATGGGGCGTCCGGACTGGGAGAGACCCAGTACTTC.

This chain links TRBV7-2 with TRBJ2-3; 7 bases are shared with TRBD1. Trimming cost V 11 bases and J 2 bases; bases outside gene matches: 4. CDR3 length: 12 residues. Germline V gene data show CDR1 as SGHTA and CDR2 as FQGNSA. The CDR3 nucleotides read TGTGCCCTGGGACAGATCACAGATACGCAGTATTTT. Its protein is CALGQITDTQYF.

This clone was observed a few times. The rearrangement joins TRBV25-1 to TRBJ1-2, with D maybe TRBD1 (5 bases). Deletions cut 0 bases from V and 2 bases from J, with 13 bases between. Germline CDR1 and CDR2: MGHDK and SYGVNS. The CDR3 has 16 residues. This chain's CDR3 is CASSEYGGIANYGYTF. CDR3 coding DNA: TGTGCCAGCAGTGAATACGGGGGAATTGCGAACTATGGCTACACCTTC.

The chain employs TRBV5-4 and TRBJ2-4; no definite D call. CDR1 and CDR2 (germline): SGHNT, YYREEE (reference sequence). The CDR3 covers 15 residues. V was cut by 0 bases and J by 8 bases, with 15 bases left in between. Here the CDR3 reads CASSLDGSSSDIQYF. CDR3 sequence (DNA): TGTGCCAGCAGCTTGGATGGGTCGTCATCGGACATTCAGTACTTC. Looking up the rest from reference TRBV5-4 and TRBJ2-4 gives the full variable domain: ETGVTQSPTHLIKTRGQQVTLRCSSQSGHNTVSWYQQALGQGPQFIFQYYREEENGRGNFPPRFSGLQFPNYSSELNVNALELDDSALYLCASSLDGSSSDIQYFGAGTRLSVL.

This clone was counted a few times. The gene calls are TRBV30 and TRBJ2-2; the D gene is possibly TRBD1 (6 bases). The V gene's germline CDR1 is GTSNPN and CDR2 SVGIG (reference sequence). The CDR3 length is 14 residues. The ends were cut back, 3 bases at V and 6 bases at J, with 14 bases in the middle. The CDR3 sequence: CAWREQGSAGELFF. CDR3 in DNA: TGTGCCTGGAGAGAACAGGGTTCGGCCGGGGAGCTGTTTTTT.

The chain carries TRBV4-3 and TRBJ2-5; D may be TRBD1 (6 bases). The germline V gene encodes CDR1 LGHNA and CDR2 YSLEER. The CDR3 extends over 15 amino acids. Trimming shortened V by 4 bases and J by 1 base, and 13 bases separated the two germline ends. This CDR3 reads CASSPKEDSQETQYF. The CDR3 coding sequence is TGCGCCAGCAGCCCGAAGGAGGACAGCCAAGAGACCCAGTACTTC.

The V call is TRBV19, the J call TRBJ2-3, with D tentatively TRBD1 (6 bases). V lost 3 bases and J 0 bases, leaving 13 bases between the germline ends. CDR3 length equals 16 residues. CDR1 and CDR2 (germline): LNHDA, SQIVND (reference sequence). CDR3 nucleotides: TGTGCCAGTAGTATCGGACAGTGGGCTAGCACAGATACGCAGTATTTT. As protein: CASSIGQWASTDTQYF. The entire variable domain, with the rest obtained from reference TRBV19 and TRBJ2-3, is as follows: DGGITQSPKYLFRKEGQNVTLSCEQNLNHDAMYWYRQDPGQGLRLIYYSQIVNDFQKGDIAEGYSVSREKKESFPLTVTSAQKNPTAFYLCASSIGQWASTDTQYFGPGTRLTVL.

The chain is built from TRBV2 and TRBJ2-5; 9 bases align to TRBD2. The CDR3 has 13 amino acids. CDR1 is SNHLY, CDR2 FYNNEI, per germline. V lost 6 bases to trimming and J lost 5 bases; unmatched junction nucleotides: 4. CDR3 nucleotide sequence: TGTGCCAGCAGGGGGACTAGCTGGGAGACCCAGTACTTC. Its protein product is CASRGTSWETQYF.

The genes are TRBV11-2 and TRBJ2-3; TRBD2 is a possible D gene (5 bases). The germline gives CDR1 SGHAT, CDR2 FQNNGV. The V and J ends lost 0 bases and 1 base respectively, with 8 bases between them. The CDR3 spans 15 residues. CDR3 protein: CASSLEVGGTDTQYF. CDR3 nucleotides: TGTGCCAGCAGCTTAGAGGTGGGAGGCACAGATACGCAGTATTTT.

This clone was seen a handful of times. J is TRBJ2-7 and V is TRBV7-9, with TRBD1 matching over 8 bases. J gave up 3 bases and V 3 bases, and 4 bases lay outside the gene matches. This CDR3 has 14 amino acids. CDR1 and CDR2 from the germline V gene are SEHNR and FQNEAQ (reference sequence). CDR3 nucleotide sequence: TGTGCCAGCAGCTTCGGGACAGGCTTCTACGAGCAGTACTTC. Protein sequence: CASSFGTGFYEQYF.

The chain employs TRBV23-1 and TRBJ2-1; tentative D call: TRBD2 (6 bases). TRBV23-1 is noted as an ORF with a role that remains uncertain. The CDR3 has 15 amino acids. V was cut by 0 bases and J by 12 bases, with 18 bases left in between. Written as DNA, the CDR3 is TGCGCCAGCAGTCAATCGGGAGGACGCCGACCTGTGCAGTTCTTC. It codes for CASSQSGGRRPVQFF.

This chain joins TRBV7-2 and TRBJ2-7; D may be TRBD1 or TRBD2 (5 bases each). This CDR3 is built from 13 residues. The germline V and J ends were trimmed by 5 bases and 3 bases, with 11 bases remaining between them. Germline values: CDR1 SGHTA, CDR2 FQGNSA. The CDR3 coding sequence is TGTGCCAGCAGCCGTGTGGGGGTCTACGAGCAGTACTTC. Translation gives CASSRVGVYEQYF.

The rearrangement links TRBV6-5 to TRBJ1-1; perhaps TRBD1 as D (6 bases). The CDR3 contains 14 residues. Trimming took off 6 bases at V and 5 bases at J, with 16 bases between the two ends. Looked up from germline, CDR1 is MNHEY and CDR2 is SVGAGI. CDR3 nucleotides: TGTGCCAGCAGCGGCCGGGACAAAGGGACTGAAGCTTTCTTT. Protein sequence: CASSGRDKGTEAFF.